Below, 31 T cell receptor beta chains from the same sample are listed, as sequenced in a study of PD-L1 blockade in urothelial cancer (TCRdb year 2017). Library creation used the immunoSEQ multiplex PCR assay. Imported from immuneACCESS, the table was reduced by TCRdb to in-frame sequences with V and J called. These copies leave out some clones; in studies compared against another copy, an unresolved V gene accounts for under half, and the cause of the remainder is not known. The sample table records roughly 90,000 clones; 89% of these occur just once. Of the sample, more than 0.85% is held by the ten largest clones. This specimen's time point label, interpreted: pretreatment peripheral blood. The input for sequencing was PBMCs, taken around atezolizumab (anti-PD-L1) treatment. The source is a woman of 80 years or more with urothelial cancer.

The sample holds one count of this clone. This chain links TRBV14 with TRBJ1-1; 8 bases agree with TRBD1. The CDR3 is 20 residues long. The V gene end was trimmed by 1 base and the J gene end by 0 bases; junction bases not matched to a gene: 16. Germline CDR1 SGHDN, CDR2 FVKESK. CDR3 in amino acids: CASSQAGQGASWSMNTEAFF. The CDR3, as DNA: TGTGCCAGCAGCCAAGCGGGGCAGGGGGCCTCCTGGAGTATGAACACTGAAGCTTTCTTT.

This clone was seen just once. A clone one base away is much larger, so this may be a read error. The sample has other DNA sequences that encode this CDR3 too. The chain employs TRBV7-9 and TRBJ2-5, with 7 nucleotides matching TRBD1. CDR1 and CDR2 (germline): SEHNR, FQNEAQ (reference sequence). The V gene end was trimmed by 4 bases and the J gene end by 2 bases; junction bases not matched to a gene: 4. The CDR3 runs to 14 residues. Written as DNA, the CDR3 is TGTGCCAGCAGCTCGAGGGGGCTACAAGAGACCCAGTACTTC. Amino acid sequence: CASSSRGLQETQYF.

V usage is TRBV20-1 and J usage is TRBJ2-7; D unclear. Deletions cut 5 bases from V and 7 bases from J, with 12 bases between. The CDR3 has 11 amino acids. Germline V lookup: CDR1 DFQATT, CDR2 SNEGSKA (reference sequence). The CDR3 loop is CSADPTTEQYF. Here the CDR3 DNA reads TGCAGTGCTGACCCCACTACGGAGCAGTACTTC.

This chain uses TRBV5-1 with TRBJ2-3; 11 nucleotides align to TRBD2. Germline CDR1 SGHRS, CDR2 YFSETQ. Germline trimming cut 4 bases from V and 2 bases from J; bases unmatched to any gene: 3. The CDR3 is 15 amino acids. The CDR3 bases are TGCGCCAGCAGCCAACTAGCGGGAGACACAGATACGCAGTATTTT. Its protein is CASSQLAGDTDTQYF.

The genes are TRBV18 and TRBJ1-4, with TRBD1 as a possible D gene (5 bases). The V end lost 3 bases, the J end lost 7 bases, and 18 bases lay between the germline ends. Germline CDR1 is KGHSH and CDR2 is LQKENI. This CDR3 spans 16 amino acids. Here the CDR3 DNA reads TGTGCCAGCTCACCTCCCCAGGCTCCCGGGGGTGAAAAACTGTTTTTT. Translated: CASSPPQAPGGEKLFF.

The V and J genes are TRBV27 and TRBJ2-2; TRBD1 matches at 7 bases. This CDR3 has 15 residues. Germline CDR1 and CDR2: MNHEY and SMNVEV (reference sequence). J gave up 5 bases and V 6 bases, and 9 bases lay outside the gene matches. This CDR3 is CASRPQGVGTGELFF. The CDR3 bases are TGTGCCAGCAGGCCTCAGGGGGTAGGAACCGGGGAGCTGTTTTTT.

DNA of the CDR3: TGTGCCAGTAGTATCCTAGCGGGAGGAGTATACAATGAGCAGTTCTTC. It is translated as CASSILAGGVYNEQFF. This sequence joins TRBV19 and TRBJ2-1, with TRBD2 identical over 11 bases. The CDR3 is 16 amino acids. Germline CDR1 is LNHDA and CDR2 is SQIVND (reference sequence). V gave up 3 bases and J gave up 4 bases; unmatched junction bases: 5.

CDR3 residues: CAWSVRIAGSTDTQYF. CDR3 coding DNA: TGTGCCTGGAGTGTACGTATAGCGGGGAGCACAGATACGCAGTATTTT. This chain joins TRBV30 and TRBJ2-3; 8 nucleotides agree with TRBD2. The trim removed 0 bases at V and 0 bases at J, leaving 5 bases unmatched. The CDR3 has 16 residues. CDR1 GTSNPN and CDR2 SVGIG come from the germline V gene (reference sequence).

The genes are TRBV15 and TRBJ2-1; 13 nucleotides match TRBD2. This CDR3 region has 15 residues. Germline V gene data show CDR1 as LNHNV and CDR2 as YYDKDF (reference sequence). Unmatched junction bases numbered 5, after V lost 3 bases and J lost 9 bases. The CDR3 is CATSSGGLAGLEQFF. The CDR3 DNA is TGTGCCACCAGCAGCGGGGGACTAGCGGGACTTGAGCAGTTCTTC.

For the CDR3, the DNA is TGTGCCACCTGGACAGGGAACAACGAGCAGTACTTC. Protein: CATWTGNNEQYF. This rearrangement joins TRBV10-3 to TRBJ2-7, with TRBD1 identical over 8 bases. In germline, CDR1 is ENHRY, CDR2 SYGVKD. The V and J ends lost 10 bases and 5 bases, in that order; junction bases with no gene match: 7. This CDR3 has 12 amino acids.

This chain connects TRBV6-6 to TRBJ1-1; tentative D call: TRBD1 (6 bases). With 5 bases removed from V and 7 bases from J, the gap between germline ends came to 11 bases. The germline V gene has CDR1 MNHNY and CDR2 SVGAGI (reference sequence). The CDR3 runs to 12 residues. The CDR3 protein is CASSAAGDEAFF. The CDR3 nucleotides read TGTGCCAGCAGTGCGGCAGGGGATGAAGCTTTCTTT.

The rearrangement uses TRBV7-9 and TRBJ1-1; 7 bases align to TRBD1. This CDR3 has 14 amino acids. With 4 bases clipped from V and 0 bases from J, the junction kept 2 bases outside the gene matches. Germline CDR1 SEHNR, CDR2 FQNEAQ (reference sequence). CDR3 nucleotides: TGTGCCAGCAGCTCGGGACAGATGAACACTGAAGCTTTCTTT. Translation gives CASSSGQMNTEAFF.

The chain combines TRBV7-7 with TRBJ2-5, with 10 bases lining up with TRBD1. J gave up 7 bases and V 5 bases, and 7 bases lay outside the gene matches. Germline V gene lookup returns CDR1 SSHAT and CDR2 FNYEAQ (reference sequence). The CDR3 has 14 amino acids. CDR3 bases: TGTGCCAGCAGCCGGGACAGGGGAGGAGTGACCCAGTACTTC. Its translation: CASSRDRGGVTQYF.

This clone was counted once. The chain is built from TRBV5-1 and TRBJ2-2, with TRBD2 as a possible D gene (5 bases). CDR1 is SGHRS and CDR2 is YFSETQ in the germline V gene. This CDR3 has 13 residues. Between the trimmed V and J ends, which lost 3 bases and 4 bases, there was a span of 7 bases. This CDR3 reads CASSSDFTGELFF. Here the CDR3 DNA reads TGCGCCAGCAGCTCGGACTTCACCGGGGAGCTGTTTTTT.

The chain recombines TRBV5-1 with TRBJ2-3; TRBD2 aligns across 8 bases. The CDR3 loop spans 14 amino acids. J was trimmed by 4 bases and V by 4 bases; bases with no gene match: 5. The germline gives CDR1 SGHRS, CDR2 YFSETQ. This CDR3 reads CASSGAGGADTQYF. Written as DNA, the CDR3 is TGCGCCAGCAGCGGCGCGGGAGGAGCAGATACGCAGTATTTT.

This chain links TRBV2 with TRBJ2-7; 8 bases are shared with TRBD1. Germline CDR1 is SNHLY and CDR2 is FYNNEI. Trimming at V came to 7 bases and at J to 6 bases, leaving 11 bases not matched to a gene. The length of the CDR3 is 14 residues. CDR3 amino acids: CASKQDRARREQYF. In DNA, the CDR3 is TGTGCCAGCAAACAGGACAGGGCCCGTCGCGAGCAGTACTTC.

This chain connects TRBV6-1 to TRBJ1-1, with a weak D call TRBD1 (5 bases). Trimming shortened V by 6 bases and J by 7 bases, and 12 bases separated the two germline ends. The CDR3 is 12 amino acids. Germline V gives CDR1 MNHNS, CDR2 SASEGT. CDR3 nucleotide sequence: TGTGCCAGCAGAAGAACTGACAGTGAAGCTTTCTTT. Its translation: CASRRTDSEAFF.

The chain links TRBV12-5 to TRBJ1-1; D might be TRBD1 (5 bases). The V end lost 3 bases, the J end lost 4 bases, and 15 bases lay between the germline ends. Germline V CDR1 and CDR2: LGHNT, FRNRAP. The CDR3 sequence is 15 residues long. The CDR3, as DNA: TGTGCTAGTGGTTTCTCTCAGGGTCGAGCCACTGAAGCTTTCTTT. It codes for CASGFSQGRATEAFF.

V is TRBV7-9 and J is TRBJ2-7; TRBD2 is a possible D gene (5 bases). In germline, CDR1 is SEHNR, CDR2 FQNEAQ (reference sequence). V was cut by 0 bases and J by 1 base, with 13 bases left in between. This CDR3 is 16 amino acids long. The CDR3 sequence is CASSLARREPSYEQYF. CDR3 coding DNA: TGTGCCAGCAGCTTAGCTCGTAGGGAGCCATCCTACGAGCAGTACTTC.

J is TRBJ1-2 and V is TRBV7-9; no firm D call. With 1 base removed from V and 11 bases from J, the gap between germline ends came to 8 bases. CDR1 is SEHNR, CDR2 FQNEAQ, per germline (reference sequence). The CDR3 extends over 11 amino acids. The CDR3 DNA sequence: TGTGCCAGCAGCTTAGGTGTGACTTACACCTTC. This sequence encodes CASSLGVTYTF.

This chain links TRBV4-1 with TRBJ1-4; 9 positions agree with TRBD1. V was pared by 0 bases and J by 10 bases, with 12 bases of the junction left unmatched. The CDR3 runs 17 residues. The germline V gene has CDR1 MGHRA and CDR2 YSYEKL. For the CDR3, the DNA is TGCGCCAGCAGCCAAGATGTTGGGACAGGGATTGGGGTAAAACTGTTTTTT. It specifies CASSQDVGTGIGVKLFF.

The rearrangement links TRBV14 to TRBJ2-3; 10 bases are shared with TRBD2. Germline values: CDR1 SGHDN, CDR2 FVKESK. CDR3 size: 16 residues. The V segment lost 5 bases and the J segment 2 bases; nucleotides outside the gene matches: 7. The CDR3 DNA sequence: TGTGCCAGCAGCGAGGGACTAGCGCGTCTCACAGATACGCAGTATTTT. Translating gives CASSEGLARLTDTQYF. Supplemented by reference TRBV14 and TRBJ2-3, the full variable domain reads EAGVTQFPSHSVIEKGQTVTLRCDPISGHDNLYWYRRVMGKEIKFLLHFVKESKQDESGMPNNRFLAERTGGTYSTLKVQPAELEDSGVYFCASSEGLARLTDTQYFGPGTRLTVL.

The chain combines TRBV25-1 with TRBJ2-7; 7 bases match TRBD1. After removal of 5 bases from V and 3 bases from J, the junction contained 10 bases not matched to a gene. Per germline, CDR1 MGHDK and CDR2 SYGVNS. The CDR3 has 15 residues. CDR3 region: CASSQTGTVHYEQYF. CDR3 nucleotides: TGTGCCAGCAGTCAAACCGGGACAGTTCACTACGAGCAGTACTTC.

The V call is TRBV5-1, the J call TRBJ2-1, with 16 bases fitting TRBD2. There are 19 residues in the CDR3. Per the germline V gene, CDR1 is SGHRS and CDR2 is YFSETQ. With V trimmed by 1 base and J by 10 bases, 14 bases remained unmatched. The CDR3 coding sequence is TGCGCCAGCAGCTTGTTAAGGCCCGGGACTAGCGGGAGGGCGGGGGAGCAGTTCTTC. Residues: CASSLLRPGTSGRAGEQFF.

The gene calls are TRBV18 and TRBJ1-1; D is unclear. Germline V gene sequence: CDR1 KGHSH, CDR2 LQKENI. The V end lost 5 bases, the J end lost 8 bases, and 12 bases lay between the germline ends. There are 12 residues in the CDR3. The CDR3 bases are TGTGCCAGCTCAAGAGGTTTTGTCGAAGCTTTCTTT. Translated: CASSRGFVEAFF.

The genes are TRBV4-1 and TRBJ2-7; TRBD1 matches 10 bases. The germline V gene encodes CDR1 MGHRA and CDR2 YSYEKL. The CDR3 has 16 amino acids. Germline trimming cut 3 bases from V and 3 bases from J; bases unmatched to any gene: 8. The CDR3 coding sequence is TGCGCCAGCAGCCAGGTAGACAGGGGGCAGGACTACGAGCAGTACTTC. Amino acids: CASSQVDRGQDYEQYF.

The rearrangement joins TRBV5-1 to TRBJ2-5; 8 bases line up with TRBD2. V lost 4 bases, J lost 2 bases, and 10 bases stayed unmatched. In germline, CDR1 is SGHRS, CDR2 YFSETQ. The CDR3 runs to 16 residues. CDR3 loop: CASSLAGGSLQETQYF. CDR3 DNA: TGCGCCAGCAGCCTCGCGGGAGGCTCCTTACAAGAGACCCAGTACTTC.

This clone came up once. The DNA of the CDR3 is TGTGCCAGTAGCCCCCCGAACAGGGAACAAGCTTTCTTT. It translates to CASSPPNREQAFF. The chain couples TRBV19 to TRBJ1-1, with TRBD1 as a possible D gene (6 bases). V was cut by 6 bases and J by 9 bases, with 17 bases left in between. Germline V gene lookup returns CDR1 LNHDA and CDR2 SQIVND (reference sequence). The CDR3 is 13 amino acids.

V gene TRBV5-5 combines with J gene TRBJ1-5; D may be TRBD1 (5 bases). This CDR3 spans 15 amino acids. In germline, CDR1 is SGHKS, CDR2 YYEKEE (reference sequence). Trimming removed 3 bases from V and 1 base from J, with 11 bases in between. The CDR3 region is CASSWGVGSNQPQHF. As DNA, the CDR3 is TGTGCCAGCAGCTGGGGGGTAGGGAGCAATCAGCCCCAGCATTTT.

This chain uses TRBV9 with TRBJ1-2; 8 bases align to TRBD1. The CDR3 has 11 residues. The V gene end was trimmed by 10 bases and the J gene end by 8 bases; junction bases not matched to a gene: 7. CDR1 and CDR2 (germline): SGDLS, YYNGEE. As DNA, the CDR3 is TGTGCCGGCCGGGACAGGAGGGGCTACACCTTC. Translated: CAGRDRRGYTF. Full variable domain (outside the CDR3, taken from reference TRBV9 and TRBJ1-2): DSGVTQTPKHLITATGQRVTLRCSPRSGDLSVYWYQQSLDQGLQFLIQYYNGEERAKGNILERFSAQQFPDLHSELNLSSLELGDSALYFCAGRDRRGYTFGSGTRLTVV.

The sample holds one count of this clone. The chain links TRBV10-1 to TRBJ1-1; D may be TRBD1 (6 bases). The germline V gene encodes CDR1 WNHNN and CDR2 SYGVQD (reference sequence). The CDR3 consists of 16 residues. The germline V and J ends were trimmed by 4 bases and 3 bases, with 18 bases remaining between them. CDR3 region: CASSAEGGAEHTEAFF. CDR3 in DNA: TGCGCCAGCAGTGCTGAAGGGGGGGCGGAACACACTGAAGCTTTCTTT.